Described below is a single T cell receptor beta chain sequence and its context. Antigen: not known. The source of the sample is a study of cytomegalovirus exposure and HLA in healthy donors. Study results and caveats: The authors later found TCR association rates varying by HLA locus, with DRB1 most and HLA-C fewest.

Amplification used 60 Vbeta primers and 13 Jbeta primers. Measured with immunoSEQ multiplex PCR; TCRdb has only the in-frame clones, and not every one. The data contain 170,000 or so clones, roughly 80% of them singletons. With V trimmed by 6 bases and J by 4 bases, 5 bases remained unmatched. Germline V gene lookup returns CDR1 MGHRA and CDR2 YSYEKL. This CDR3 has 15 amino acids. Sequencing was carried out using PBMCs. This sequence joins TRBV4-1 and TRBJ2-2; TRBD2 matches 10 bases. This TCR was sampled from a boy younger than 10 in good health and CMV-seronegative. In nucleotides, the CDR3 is TGCGCCAGCAGTCCAAGCGGGAGGGGCACCGGGGAGCTGTTTTTT. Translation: CASSPSGRGTGELFF.